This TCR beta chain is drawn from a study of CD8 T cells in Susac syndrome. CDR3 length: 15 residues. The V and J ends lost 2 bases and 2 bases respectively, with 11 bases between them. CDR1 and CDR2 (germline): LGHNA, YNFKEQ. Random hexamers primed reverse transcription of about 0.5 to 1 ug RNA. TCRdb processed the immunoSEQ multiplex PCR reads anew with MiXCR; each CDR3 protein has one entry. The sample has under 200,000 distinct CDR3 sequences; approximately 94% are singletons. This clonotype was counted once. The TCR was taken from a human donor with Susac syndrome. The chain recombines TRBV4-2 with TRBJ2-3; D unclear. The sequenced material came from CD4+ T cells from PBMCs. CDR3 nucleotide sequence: TGTGCCAGCAGCCAACCCGAACTAACCACAGATACGCAGTATTTT. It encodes CASSQPELTTDTQYF.